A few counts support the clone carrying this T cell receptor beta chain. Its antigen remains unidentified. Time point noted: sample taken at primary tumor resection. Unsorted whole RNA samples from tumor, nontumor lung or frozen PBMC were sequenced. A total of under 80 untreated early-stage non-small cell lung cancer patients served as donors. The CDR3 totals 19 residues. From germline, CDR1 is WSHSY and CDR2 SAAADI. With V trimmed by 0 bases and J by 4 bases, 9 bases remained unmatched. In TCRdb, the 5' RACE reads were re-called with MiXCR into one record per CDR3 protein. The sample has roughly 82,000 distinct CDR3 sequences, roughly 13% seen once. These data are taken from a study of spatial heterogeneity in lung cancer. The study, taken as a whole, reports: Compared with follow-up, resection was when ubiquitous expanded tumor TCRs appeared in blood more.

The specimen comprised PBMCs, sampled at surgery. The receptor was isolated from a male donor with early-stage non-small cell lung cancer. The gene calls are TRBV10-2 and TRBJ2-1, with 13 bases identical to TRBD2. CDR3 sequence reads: CASSESKRGLAGIYNEQFF. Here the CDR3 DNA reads TGCGCCAGCAGTGAGTCGAAAAGGGGACTAGCGGGGATATACAATGAGCAGTTCTTC.